Each of the 27 T cell receptor beta chains below was sequenced from the same sample in a study of blood T cell repertoires in COVID-19. The method was immunoSEQ multiplex PCR; TCRdb's version includes in-frame clones alone and lacks a portion of them. The sample holds under 95,000 clones; 65% to 90% are singletons and the top ten take roughly 9.6%. The material sequenced was peripheral blood. The receptors stem from a man over 45 with COVID-19, enrolled during active disease.

This chain connects TRBV16 to TRBJ2-1, with 10 bases aligning to TRBD2. CDR3 length equals 16 residues. After removal of 0 bases from V and 4 bases from J, the junction contained 3 bases not matched to a gene. The germline V gene encodes CDR1 KGHSY and CDR2 FQNENV. CDR3 coding DNA: TGTGCCAGCAGCCAATCCGTAGCGGGAGGTTACAATGAGCAGTTCTTC. Translated, it gives CASSQSVAGGYNEQFF.

The V gene is TRBV5-1, the J gene TRBJ1-5; no definite D call. The V end was cut by 2 bases, the J end by 7 bases, with 16 bases between. Germline CDR1 and CDR2: SGHRS and YFSETQ. The CDR3 sequence is 15 residues long. CDR3 bases: TGCGCCAGCAGCTTAGATGGAGGAGGAAGACAGCCCCAGCATTTT. Translated, it gives CASSLDGGGRQPQHF.

The J gene is TRBJ1-1, the V gene TRBV28; the D gene is possibly TRBD1 (6 bases). V lost 5 bases to trimming and J lost 1 base, with 11 bases between them. CDR3 size: 14 residues. Per the germline V gene, CDR1 is MDHEN and CDR2 is SYDVKM. Here the CDR3 reads CASSILQGNTEAFF. CDR3 nucleotide sequence: TGTGCCAGCAGTATCCTACAGGGGAACACTGAAGCTTTCTTT.

The chain uses TRBV15 and TRBJ1-4; D call uncertain. V was shortened by 1 base and J by 2 bases, with 8 bases between the two germline ends. CDR1 is LNHNV, CDR2 YYDKDF, per germline (reference sequence). This CDR3 spans 15 amino acids. CDR3 residues: CATSRGSLTNEKLFF. The CDR3 region has the DNA TGTGCCACCAGCAGAGGCTCACTGACTAATGAAAAACTGTTTTTT.

The chain employs TRBV3-1 (or the pseudogene TRBV3-2) and TRBJ1-1; no clear D. Germline loops: CDR1 LGHDT, CDR2 YNNKEL (reference sequence). Trimming shortened V by 4 bases and J by 7 bases, and 7 bases separated the two germline ends. The CDR3 runs 11 residues. The CDR3 is CASSPGLEAFF. DNA for the CDR3: TGTGCCAGCAGCCCGGGTCTTGAAGCTTTCTTT.

This chain links TRBV5-6 with TRBJ2-7; 11 bases are shared with TRBD1. With V trimmed by 4 bases and J by 1 base, 4 bases remained unmatched. The CDR3 runs 15 residues. Germline assignment: CDR1 SGHDT and CDR2 YYEEEE. CDR3 sequence: CASSRGTGGSYEQYF. The DNA for the CDR3 is TGTGCCAGCAGCCGCGGGACAGGGGGATCCTACGAGCAGTACTTC. Looking up the rest from reference TRBV5-6 and TRBJ2-7 gives the full variable domain: DAGVTQSPTHLIKTRGQQVTLRCSPKSGHDTVSWYQQALGQGPQFIFQYYEEEERQRGNFPDRFSGHQFPNYSSELNVNALLLGDSALYLCASSRGTGGSYEQYFGPGTRLTVT.

The chain carries TRBV28 and TRBJ1-1, with 7 bases matching TRBD1. CDR3 length: 13 residues. J gave up 3 bases and V 3 bases, and 1 base lay outside the gene matches. Germline CDR1 reads MDHEN; CDR2 reads SYDVKM. The CDR3 loop is CASSFTGDTEAFF. CDR3 coding DNA: TGTGCCAGCAGTTTTACAGGGGACACTGAAGCTTTCTTT.

The chain links TRBV19 to TRBJ1-1, with D perhaps matching TRBD1 (5 bases). Trimming left V 3 bases short and J 6 bases short, with 17 bases between. CDR1 and CDR2 from the germline V gene are LNHDA and SQIVND (reference sequence). This CDR3 has 15 amino acids. CDR3 sequence reads: CASSISGRMGAEAFF. As DNA, the CDR3 is TGTGCCAGTAGTATCTCAGGGAGGATGGGGGCTGAAGCTTTCTTT.

This chain uses TRBV13 with TRBJ2-7; TRBD1 agrees at 7 bases. J gave up 4 bases and V 3 bases, and 6 bases lay outside the gene matches. Germline V gives CDR1 PRHDT, CDR2 FYEKMQ (reference sequence). The CDR3 has 14 amino acids. The CDR3 DNA is TGTGCCAGCAGCTTGGGGACAGCTACTTACGAGCAGTACTTC. Its protein product is CASSLGTATYEQYF.

This chain connects TRBV9 to TRBJ2-5; 7 bases are shared with TRBD2. Trimming removed 1 base from V and 5 bases from J; junction bases left unmatched: 17. The CDR3 covers 18 residues. Per germline, CDR1 SGDLS and CDR2 YYNGEE. The CDR3 is CASSVTSGDIVGGETQYF. CDR3 sequence (DNA): TGTGCCAGCAGCGTAACCAGCGGGGATATCGTTGGAGGGGAGACCCAGTACTTC. Looking up the rest from reference TRBV9 and TRBJ2-5 gives the full variable domain: DSGVTQTPKHLITATGQRVTLRCSPRSGDLSVYWYQQSLDQGLQFLIQYYNGEERAKGNILERFSAQQFPDLHSELNLSSLELGDSALYFCASSVTSGDIVGGETQYFGPGTRLLVL.

This rearrangement joins TRBV19 to TRBJ2-7, with 7 nucleotides matching TRBD2. With 5 bases clipped from V and 3 bases from J, the junction kept 7 bases outside the gene matches. Germline V CDR1 and CDR2: LNHDA, SQIVND (reference sequence). This CDR3 spans 14 amino acids. The CDR3 reads CASSAGAGDYEQYF. CDR3 DNA sequence: TGTGCCAGTAGTGCCGGCGCGGGGGACTACGAGCAGTACTTC.

The J gene is TRBJ2-1, the V gene TRBV6-2 or TRBV6-3; D remains unclear. V was clipped by 8 bases and J by 5 bases, with 19 bases between them. The CDR3 length is 15 residues. Germline CDR1 reads MNHEY; CDR2 reads SVGEGT. CDR3: CASCPGGASDNEQFF. CDR3 bases: TGTGCCAGCTGCCCAGGCGGTGCTTCGGACAATGAGCAGTTCTTC.

The V gene is TRBV28, the J gene TRBJ1-1; no definite D call. The CDR3 extends over 13 amino acids. The ends were cut back, 5 bases at V and 8 bases at J, with 15 bases in the middle. Germline-derived CDR1 and CDR2 are MDHEN and SYDVKM. The chain's CDR3 is CASSPPLREEAFF. CDR3 DNA: TGTGCCAGCAGTCCCCCACTCCGGGAGGAAGCTTTCTTT.

The chain employs TRBV24-1 and TRBJ1-1; possible D gene TRBD1, 6 bases. V was cut by 7 bases and J by 11 bases, with 16 bases left in between. In germline, CDR1 is KGHDR, CDR2 SFDVKD. The CDR3 sequence is 12 residues long. CDR3 residues: CATSRDTNWAFF. In nucleotides, the CDR3 is TGTGCCACCAGCCGGGACACAAATTGGGCTTTCTTT.

Here the CDR3 DNA reads TGTGCCAGCAGCCCCGGAGGACTTAGGACCAATGAGCAGTTCTTC. This encodes CASSPGGLRTNEQFF. This chain links TRBV11-3 with TRBJ2-1; weak D call: TRBD2 (5 bases). The CDR3 totals 15 residues. CDR1 and CDR2 (germline): SGHNT, YENEEA. V lost 5 bases to trimming and J lost 6 bases, with 17 bases between them.

The V call is TRBV13, the J call TRBJ1-2, with TRBD1 identical over 10 bases. The germline CDR1 and CDR2 sequences are PRHDT and FYEKMQ (reference sequence). J was trimmed by 8 bases and V by 5 bases; bases with no gene match: 8. The CDR3 sequence is 14 residues long. CDR3: CASSPPTGGLGYTF. The CDR3 DNA reads as TGTGCCAGCAGCCCACCGACAGGGGGCCTCGGCTACACCTTC.

This chain links TRBV30 with TRBJ2-2, with D tentatively TRBD1 (6 bases). The CDR3 contains 14 residues. Germline V lookup: CDR1 GTSNPN, CDR2 SVGIG (reference sequence). The V end was cut by 3 bases, the J end by 5 bases, with 13 bases between. The CDR3 nucleotides read TGTGCCTGGAGGGTTGGGGGCCGGACCGGGGAGCTGTTTTTT. It yields the protein CAWRVGGRTGELFF.

The rearrangement links TRBV19 to TRBJ1-1; D ambiguous. In germline, CDR1 is LNHDA, CDR2 SQIVND (reference sequence). This CDR3 has 14 residues. V was cut by 7 bases and J by 0 bases, with 12 bases left in between. CDR3 DNA: TGTGCCAGTAACAGCCTATTGATGAACACTGAAGCTTTCTTT. Translating gives CASNSLLMNTEAFF.

The chain joins TRBV5-1 to TRBJ1-1; D is ambiguous. Trimming took 4 bases from V and 0 from J, leaving 16 bases between them. Germline V gene sequence: CDR1 SGHRS, CDR2 YFSETQ. The CDR3 covers 16 residues. CDR3 residues: CASSVPEGRMNTEAFF. The CDR3 region has the DNA TGCGCCAGCAGCGTCCCAGAGGGCCGAATGAACACTGAAGCTTTCTTT.

This sequence joins TRBV12-1 and TRBJ1-5; the table assigns TRBD1, which was not confirmed against the DNA. TRBV12-1 is annotated as a pseudogene. CDR3 length equals 14 residues. In DNA form, the CDR3 reads TGTGCCAGCAGGATGGGACAGACCAATCAGCCCCAGCATTTT. Translating gives CASRMGQTNQPQHF.

The rearrangement joins TRBV3-1 (or the pseudogene TRBV3-2) to TRBJ1-4; no clear D gene. V shed 3 bases and J shed 5 bases, with 16 bases lying between them. CDR3 length equals 16 residues. CDR1 LGHDT and CDR2 YNNKEL come from the germline V gene (reference sequence). CDR3 DNA: TGTGCCAGCAGCCAGAGAGGAGCCGGAGAGAATGAAAAACTGTTTTTT. Translated: CASSQRGAGENEKLFF.

The chain employs TRBV7-3 and TRBJ2-5, with D maybe TRBD2 (5 bases). This CDR3 region has 16 residues. V dropped 1 base and J dropped 2 bases, with 14 bases sitting between them. CDR1 is SGHTA, CDR2 FQGTGA, per germline. CDR3 bases: TGTGCCAGCAGCTTAATGGGCGGGTTGGAACAAGAGACCCAGTACTTC. It encodes CASSLMGGLEQETQYF.

The chain uses TRBV6-1 and TRBJ2-5; 10 bases line up with TRBD1. This CDR3 has 14 amino acids. V gave up 3 bases and J gave up 5 bases; unmatched junction bases: 3. Germline V gives CDR1 MNHNS, CDR2 SASEGT. CDR3 region: CASSDGTGVETQYF. CDR3 DNA sequence: TGTGCCAGCAGTGACGGGACAGGGGTCGAGACCCAGTACTTC.

This clone was observed a single time. The genes are TRBV19 and TRBJ1-5; 9 bases match TRBD1. The CDR3 totals 13 residues. Germline V gene data show CDR1 as LNHDA and CDR2 as SQIVND (reference sequence). Trimming removed 6 bases from V and 7 bases from J; junction bases left unmatched: 4. The CDR3: CASRTGGGQPQHF. The CDR3 nucleotides read TGTGCCAGTAGGACAGGGGGGGGACAGCCCCAGCATTTT.

The genes are TRBV6-5 and TRBJ1-5; 7 bases map to TRBD1. Looked up from germline, CDR1 is MNHEY and CDR2 is SVGAGI. Germline trimming cut 8 bases from V and 2 bases from J; bases unmatched to any gene: 6. This CDR3 has 14 residues. This CDR3 is CASGDRVGNQPQHF. The CDR3 coding sequence is TGTGCCAGCGGAGACAGGGTGGGCAATCAGCCCCAGCATTTT.

V and J are TRBV2 and TRBJ2-1, with TRBD2 matching 7 bases. This CDR3 spans 15 amino acids. V lost 2 bases and J lost 9; bases outside the gene matches: 10. Germline V gene sequence: CDR1 SNHLY, CDR2 FYNNEI. The chain's CDR3 is CASSEQAGVGREQFF. In DNA, the CDR3 is TGTGCCAGCAGTGAACAGGCGGGAGTGGGTCGTGAGCAGTTCTTC.

The V gene is TRBV7-9, the J gene TRBJ1-2, with TRBD1 matching 7 bases. Unmatched junction bases numbered 11, after V lost 5 bases and J lost 8 bases. CDR1 is SEHNR, CDR2 FQNEAQ, per germline (reference sequence). The CDR3 totals 14 residues. The CDR3 coding sequence is TGTGCCAGCAGCCCCAAGGGACAGCTGTCGGGCTACACCTTC. It specifies CASSPKGQLSGYTF.